The clone carrying this T cell receptor (beta chain) has ten or more counts. Priming of first-strand cDNA relied on TRAV- and TRBV-specific primers (covering alpha and beta chains). For amplifying TCRs, the PCR ran for around 20 cycles with Phusion, which was used together with a constant-region primer and the adapter on the V primers. Each CDR3 protein gets one entry after TCRdb re-called the reads with MiXCR. The sample carries roughly 36,000 distinct CDR3 sequences, less than 40% recorded once. The data were obtained in a study of low-dose radiotherapy and immunotherapy resistance in tumors. Time point given: before trial treatment. Germline V gene lookup returns CDR1 LNHDA and CDR2 SQIVND (reference sequence). V was pared by 5 bases and J by 5 bases, with 13 bases between. The CDR3 length is 14 residues.

The receptor comes from a male donor with gallbladder cancer. Sequencing was performed on PBMCs, taken before treatment. V and J are TRBV19 and TRBJ1-5; D remains unclear. CDR3 DNA sequence: TGTGCCAGTAGTGGACCGCCCGGCTATCAGCCCCAGCATTTT. Its translation: CASSGPPGYQPQHF.